This is a list of T cell receptor beta chains from one sample in a study of identical twins. MiXCR, run by TCRdb on the 5' RACE reads, gives a single entry per CDR3 protein. The sample holds roughly 260,000 distinct CDR3 sequences, around 15% seen once. Material for sequencing was memory (CD45RO+) T cells sorted from blood. The origin of the receptors is a woman between 18 and 29 years old in good health. Each CDR3 is given with its conserved first and last residue. A D gene is named only where the DNA matches it firmly. Part of the rows lack a size; the others show once, few, many or a class for expanded clones.

abundance	v_gene	d_gene	j_gene	CDR3nt	CDR3aa
few	TRBV5-1	TRBD1	TRBJ2-1	TGCGCCAGCAGCCTGGCAGGGGGCCTTGGGAATGAGCAGTTCTTC	CASSLAGGLGNEQFF
few	TRBV6-5	-	TRBJ1-2	TGTGCCAGCAGTTACTCACCTGTGCTCTATGGCTACACCTTC	CASSYSPVLYGYTF
-	TRBV10-3	TRBD2	TRBJ2-7	TGTGCCATCAGTGTTGGCGGGAGTCGGTACGAGCAGTACTTC	CAISVGGSRYEQYF
-	TRBV30	-	TRBJ1-5	TGTGCCTGGCGTGCGGACGGTAGCAATCAGCCCCAGCATTTT	CAWRADGSNQPQHF
few	TRBV27	-	TRBJ2-1	TGTGCCAGCATTTCTAAAAGGAGCTCCTACAATGAGCAGTTCTTC	CASISKRSSYNEQFF
few	TRBV30	-	TRBJ2-3	TGTGCCTGGTCCCGGGGAGATACGCAGTATTTT	CAWSRGDTQYF
few	TRBV14	-	TRBJ2-6	TGTGCCTCTGCAGGGGCTGGGGCCAACGTCCTGACTTTC	CASAGAGANVLTF
few	TRBV25-1	TRBD2	TRBJ2-1	TGTGCCAGCAGTGAACCCGGGACTAGCGCCCGCAATGAGCAGTTCTTC	CASSEPGTSARNEQFF
few	TRBV20-1	-	TRBJ2-5	TGCAGTGCTAGAGATCTGGGGGACCAAGAGACCCAGTACTTC	CSARDLGDQETQYF
-	TRBV6-2/TRBV6-3	-	TRBJ2-7	TGTGCCAGCAGCCTACTTTGGACATACTACGAGCAGTACTTC	CASSLLWTYYEQYF
many	TRBV29-1	TRBD1	TRBJ1-1	TGCAGCATAGGCACAGGGGCGGGGTACACTGAAGCTTTCTTT	CSIGTGAGYTEAFF
-	TRBV18	-	TRBJ2-7	TGTGCCAGCTCAAATGACCCCGGCTACGAGCAGTACTTC	CASSNDPGYEQYF
few	TRBV10-3	-	TRBJ1-6	TGTGCCATCAGTGCACGAGGTGGGAATTTTAATTCACCCCTCCACTTT	CAISARGGNFNSPLHF
many	TRBV5-1	-	TRBJ2-1	TGCGCCAGCAGCTTGATGGGGGCGGACAATGAGCAGTTCTTC	CASSLMGADNEQFF
-	TRBV6-5	-	TRBJ2-3	TGTGCCAGCAGTTCCCGCAGAGGGGCAGTGTACACAGATACGCAGTATTTT	CASSSRRGAVYTDTQYF
few	TRBV19	TRBD1	TRBJ2-5	TGTGCCAGTAGATTGGGACAGGGGGCGGTGGAGACCCAGTACTTC	CASRLGQGAVETQYF
-	TRBV3-1	-	TRBJ1-6	TGTGCCAGCAGCCAAGGTGGGTCAGGGGTAGCACCCCTCCACTTT	CASSQGGSGVAPLHF
few	TRBV5-1	-	TRBJ1-1	TGCGCCAGCCGCCTGATATTGGGTGACACTGAAGCTTTCTTT	CASRLILGDTEAFF
many	TRBV27	-	TRBJ2-1	TGTGCCAGCAGTTGGGAGGTGAATGAGCAGTTCTTC	CASSWEVNEQFF
-	TRBV6-1	-	TRBJ2-1	TGTGCCAGCAGTCGGGGAGGCCCCTACAATGAGCAGTTCTTC	CASSRGGPYNEQFF
-	TRBV2	-	TRBJ1-1	TGTGCCAGCAGCCCCGGGGTGGCAACTGAAGCTTTCTTT	CASSPGVATEAFF
-	TRBV29-1	-	TRBJ1-2	TGCAGCGTTGGGGGGCAGGGGTACGGCTACACCTTC	CSVGGQGYGYTF
-	TRBV7-9	-	TRBJ1-2	TGTGCCAGCAGACCTTTAGGGTCAGGTTCCTATGGCTACACCTTC	CASRPLGSGSYGYTF
few	TRBV5-1	-	TRBJ1-1	TGCGCCAGCAGCTTGGGGCAAGGGGGGGCAAGGGCTGAAGCTTTCTTT	CASSLGQGGARAEAFF
-	TRBV5-1	-	TRBJ1-2	TGCGCCAGCAGCTTACAGGGACCCCGGGACTATGGCTACACCTTC	CASSLQGPRDYGYTF
once	TRBV12-5	TRBD1	TRBJ1-1	TGTGCTAGTGGTTTGGTAAGGGGGGACAGGGAAGCTTTCTTT	CASGLVRGDREAFF
few	TRBV20-1	-	TRBJ1-1	TGCAGTGCTAGAGATTTTGGAGAAGCTTTCTTT	CSARDFGEAFF
-	TRBV7-7	-	TRBJ2-2	-	CASSFWQGGMAGSCFF
few	TRBV9	TRBD2	TRBJ2-7	TGTGCCAGCAGCGTAGGAGCGGGGGGGTTTTTCGGTAACTACGAGCAGTACTTC	CASSVGAGGFFGNYEQYF
many	TRBV6-5	TRBD1	TRBJ1-3	TGTGCCAGCAGTTATACACTTCCAGGGGGCGCGATTGGAAACACCATATATTTT	CASSYTLPGGAIGNTIYF